Included here is one T cell receptor (beta chain) sequence, with context. The antigen is unknown. This sample was taken from a study of CD8 T cells in ankylosing spondylitis. Study results and caveats: Roughly eight highly homologous variants made up a TCR beta motif that seemed to typify ankylosing spondylitis blood.

Scientists made TCR beta libraries using quantitative 5'-RACE with molecular barcodes. TCRdb fed the 5' RACE reads into MiXCR, producing one record per CDR3 protein. The sample lists roughly 200,000 distinct CDR3 sequences, around 25% occurring once. The sample was blood, either unsorted or a sorted T cell fraction (not recorded which). The sequence derives from a male donor with ankylosing spondylitis or in good health (not recorded which).

The CDR3 nucleotides are TGCAGTGCTAGAGAGGGATCTTACACCGGGGAGCTGTTTTTT. It encodes CSAREGSYTGELFF. This chain joins TRBV20-1 and TRBJ2-2; no reliable D call. V was clipped by 0 bases and J by 3 bases, with 8 bases between them. This CDR3 is built from 14 residues. Per the germline V gene, CDR1 is DFQATT and CDR2 is SNEGSKA (reference sequence).